These 14 T cell receptor beta chains came from one sample sequenced in a study of blood T cell repertoires in COVID-19 (dated by TCRdb to the early 2020s). Library construction relied on the immunoSEQ multiplex PCR assay. TCRdb provides this immuneACCESS table in a form limited to in-frame rearrangements. Some clones are lacking; in checked studies, under half of them reflect an unresolved V gene, and why the rest are absent is not known. The sample contains fewer than 350,000 clones, 75% to 90% of them found a single time. Together, the top ten hold around 2.3% of the sample. Sequenced input: PBMCs or T cells enriched from blood (not recorded which). These receptors were collected from a woman in her forties or fifties who had recovered from COVID-19.

This clone was seen a single time. This rearrangement joins TRBV7-9 to TRBJ1-1; 7 bases line up with TRBD1. Germline-derived CDR1 and CDR2 are SEHNR and FQNEAQ (reference sequence). The J segment lost 9 bases and the V segment lost 2 bases, leaving 6 bases of the junction unmatched. This CDR3 spans 13 amino acids. CDR3 bases: TGTGCCAGCAGCTTATCAGGACAGGTGAAAGCTTTCTTT. It translates to CASSLSGQVKAFF. Looking up the rest from reference TRBV7-9 and TRBJ1-1 gives the full variable domain: DTGVSQNPRHKITKRGQNVTFRCDPISEHNRLYWYRQTLGQGPEFLTYFQNEAQLEKSRLLSDRFSAERPKGSFSTLEIQRTEQGDSAMYLCASSLSGQVKAFFGQGTRLTVV.

The chain links TRBV7-9 to TRBJ1-1; 8 bases agree with TRBD1. The CDR3 is 16 residues long. V gave up 6 bases and J gave up 2 bases; unmatched junction bases: 11. Germline CDR1 is SEHNR and CDR2 is FQNEAQ (reference sequence). CDR3 residues: CASSPQGAMGNTEAFF. CDR3 DNA: TGTGCCAGCAGTCCTCAGGGGGCCATGGGAAACACTGAAGCTTTCTTT.

The rearrangement links TRBV29-1 to TRBJ1-4; 8 positions match TRBD1. The CDR3 has 11 amino acids. The germline V gene has CDR1 SQVTM and CDR2 ANQGSEA. The CDR3 DNA is TGCAGTGGACAGGGAGTTGAAAAACTGTTTTTT. As protein: CSGQGVEKLFF. Together with reference TRBV29-1 and TRBJ1-4, the CDR3 gives the full variable domain: SAVISQKPSRDICQRGTSLTIQCQVDSQVTMMFWYRQQPGQSLTLIATANQGSEATYESGFVIDKFPISRPNLTFSTLTVSNMSPEDSSIYLCSGQGVEKLFFGSGTQLSVL.

The chain employs TRBV9 and TRBJ1-3, with 7 bases identical to TRBD1. This CDR3 contains 17 residues. Germline CDR1 is SGDLS and CDR2 is YYNGEE. V was clipped by 3 bases and J by 0 bases; unmatched bases: 9. The CDR3 here is CASSAGPGQVSGNTIYF. CDR3 coding DNA: TGTGCCAGCAGCGCCGGGCCAGGACAGGTCTCTGGAAACACCATATATTTT.

The CDR3, as DNA: TGTGCCACCAGCAGATCCCCATTTTCGAACACTGAAGCTTTCTTT. Residues: CATSRSPFSNTEAFF. This chain uses TRBV15 with TRBJ1-1; D is unresolved. This CDR3 contains 15 residues. Trimming stripped 2 bases from V and 1 base from J, with 11 bases between. Per the germline V gene, CDR1 is LNHNV and CDR2 is YYDKDF (reference sequence).

This sequence joins TRBV4-1 and TRBJ1-5; D might be TRBD1 (6 bases). CDR3 length equals 17 residues. Trimming left V 4 bases short and J 4 bases short, with 20 bases between. Germline V gene lookup returns CDR1 MGHRA and CDR2 YSYEKL. CDR3 region: CASSPTVFQGGNQPQHF. The CDR3, as DNA: TGCGCCAGCAGCCCTACCGTGTTCCAAGGGGGAAATCAGCCCCAGCATTTT.

The chain combines TRBV19 with TRBJ1-5; no definite D call. The V gene lost 6 bases and the J gene lost 4 bases, with 13 bases spanning the gap. The CDR3 covers 14 residues. From germline, CDR1 is LNHDA and CDR2 SQIVND (reference sequence). The CDR3 is CASRRRETNQPQHF. The CDR3, as DNA: TGTGCCAGTAGGCGGAGGGAGACAAATCAGCCCCAGCATTTT.

The chain combines TRBV5-8 with TRBJ2-3; a possible D gene is TRBD2 (5 bases). Germline CDR1 SGHTS, CDR2 YDEGEE. V lost 0 bases, J lost 0 bases, and 11 bases lay in between. This CDR3 region has 16 residues. The CDR3 coding sequence is TGTGCCAGCAGCTTGGTCGGGCGGACTAGCACAGATACGCAGTATTTT. Amino acid sequence: CASSLVGRTSTDTQYF.

This sequence joins TRBV19 and TRBJ1-5; weak D call: TRBD1 (6 bases). V lost 8 bases, J lost 7 bases, and 18 bases lay in between. This CDR3 contains 14 residues. Germline V lookup: CDR1 LNHDA, CDR2 SQIVND (reference sequence). CDR3 sequence (DNA): TGTGCCAGTTCCCCGGGACATCAGGGACAGCCCCAGCATTTT. The encoded protein is CASSPGHQGQPQHF.

The V gene is TRBV30, the J gene TRBJ1-2, with D possibly TRBD1 on 6 matching bases. This CDR3 spans 16 amino acids. V was cut by 1 base and J by 4 bases, with 19 bases left in between. Germline lookup yields CDR1 GTSNPN and CDR2 SVGIG (reference sequence). CDR3 sequence reads: CAWSGMGAREVYGYTF. DNA of the CDR3: TGTGCCTGGAGTGGCATGGGGGCCCGGGAGGTCTATGGCTACACCTTC.

This chain uses TRBV5-1 with TRBJ2-2; D is possibly TRBD2 (5 bases). The CDR3 loop spans 14 amino acids. V lost 5 bases and J 3 bases, leaving 11 bases between the germline ends. Germline V gene sequence: CDR1 SGHRS, CDR2 YFSETQ. The CDR3 reads CASRGDIYTGELFF. The CDR3 DNA follows: TGCGCCAGCAGGGGAGACATATACACCGGGGAGCTGTTTTTT.

The J gene is TRBJ2-1, the V gene TRBV3-1 (or the pseudogene TRBV3-2); D might be TRBD1 (5 bases). The CDR3 consists of 12 residues. V was trimmed by 4 bases and J by 7 bases, leaving 8 bases between them. CDR1 and CDR2 from the germline V gene are LGHDT and YNNKEL (reference sequence). The CDR3 DNA follows: TGTGCCAGCAGCCTCCCAGGGAATGAGCAGTTCTTC. It is translated as CASSLPGNEQFF.

V gene TRBV11-3 combines with J gene TRBJ2-2, with 8 bases aligning to TRBD2. The CDR3 runs to 16 residues. Germline V gene data show CDR1 as SGHNT and CDR2 as YENEEA. The V and J ends lost 0 bases and 5 bases, in that order; junction bases with no gene match: 5. The DNA for the CDR3 is TGTGCCAGCAGCTTAGAGAGCGGGAGTGGGACCGGGGAGCTGTTTTTT. This gives the protein CASSLESGSGTGELFF.

The V gene is TRBV25-1, the J gene TRBJ1-1; tentatively, D is TRBD1 (5 bases). V was clipped by 1 base and J by 9 bases, with 15 bases between them. The germline gives CDR1 MGHDK, CDR2 SYGVNS. The CDR3 contains 14 residues. In DNA, the CDR3 is TGTGCCAGCAGTGAATTTCAGGGCAGGGTGAAAGCTTTCTTT. Translating gives CASSEFQGRVKAFF.